This TCR beta chain came from a study of PD-1 blockade in classical Hodgkin lymphoma. Broader study findings: Newly diagnosed patients reportedly trailed healthy donors in baseline TCR diversity. After ASCT, patients who started nivolumab under 1 year later were excluded.

A word on this clone: What it binds is not known.

In every patient, relapse followed autologous stem cell transplantation, while exposure to brentuximab vedotin differed. Complete response, partial response or progressive disease constituted the best response categories observed. Sequencing was performed with immunoSEQ multiplex PCR; in TCRdb, only in-frame clones are kept and a portion is missing. In the table there are roughly 19,000 clones, approximately 88% of which are singletons. The length of the CDR3 is 14 residues. The junction had 2 bases not matched to a gene; V was cut back by 4 bases and J by 7 bases. CDR1 is MNHNS, CDR2 SASEGT, per germline.

The sequencing used peripheral blood mononuclear cells (PBMCs), collected at baseline. This TCR was recovered from a human donor with classical Hodgkin lymphoma. The rearrangement links TRBV6-1 to TRBJ1-4; 11 bases match TRBD1. CDR3 amino acids: CASSAGQGGEKLFF. CDR3 in DNA: TGTGCCAGCAGTGCGGGACAGGGGGGTGAAAAACTGTTTTTT.